The present T cell receptor beta chain was sequenced within a study of T cells in Graves' hyperthyroidism and ophthalmopathy. Across the whole study: Specimen type is peripheral blood, collected at initial diagnosis prior to any treatment.

The J segment lost 3 bases and the V segment lost 4 bases, leaving 12 bases of the junction unmatched. Germline V gene data show CDR1 as SGHKS and CDR2 as YYEKEE (reference sequence). The CDR3 runs 16 residues. Amplified TCR beta CDR3 regions came from RNA transcripts. Using the HTBI primer set, a first-round RT-PCR was run on the TCR CDR3. Each CDR3 protein is one row after TCRdb ran MiXCR on the multiplex PCR reads. Of approximately 600,000 distinct CDR3 sequences in the sample, about 15% were seen once. V and J are TRBV5-5 and TRBJ2-5, with TRBD1 matching 7 bases. The clonotype was recovered from a young woman with Graves' hyperthyroidism that later progressed to Graves' ophthalmopathy. Sequenced: blood. CDR3 sequence reads: CASSQLPATGEETQYF. CDR3 coding DNA: TGTGCCAGCAGCCAACTCCCCGCCACAGGGGAAGAGACCCAGTACTTC.